Below, 13 T cell receptor beta chains from the same sample are listed, as sequenced in a study of blood T cell repertoires in COVID-19. Assay: immunoSEQ multiplex PCR; the TCRdb copy retains only in-frame clones and omits some. This sample carries over 300,000 clones, about 90% of them seen once, and the ten largest clones take about 6.8%. The sample consisted of peripheral blood. The receptor set was obtained from a man in his late teens or twenties with active or convalescent COVID-19.

This clone was seen just once. This chain connects TRBV13 to TRBJ1-1; 8 nucleotides line up with TRBD1. The trim removed 5 bases at V and 4 bases at J, leaving 6 bases unmatched. This CDR3 is built from 14 residues. CDR1 PRHDT and CDR2 FYEKMQ come from the germline V gene (reference sequence). The CDR3 reads CASSTDRGGTEAFF. The CDR3, as DNA: TGTGCCAGCAGCACAGACAGGGGTGGCACTGAAGCTTTCTTT. Drawing the rest from reference TRBV13 and TRBJ1-1, the complete variable domain is AAGVIQSPRHLIKEKRETATLKCYPIPRHDTVYWYQQGPGQDPQFLISFYEKMQSDKGSIPDRFSAQQFSDYHSELNMSSLELGDSALYFCASSTDRGGTEAFFGQGTRLTVV.

This clone has a single count. The gene calls are TRBV7-8 and TRBJ2-1; D is possibly TRBD1 (6 bases). The CDR3 length is 18 residues. The germline V gene has CDR1 SGHVS and CDR2 FQNEAQ. V lost 4 bases to trimming and J lost 0 bases, with 19 bases between them. CDR3 sequence (DNA): TGTGCCAGCAGCTACGCCGGAACAGGGAGACGCTCCTACAATGAGCAGTTCTTC. It specifies CASSYAGTGRRSYNEQFF.

The chain recombines TRBV5-1 with TRBJ2-1, with 7 positions matching TRBD1. This CDR3 has 17 amino acids. Germline V gives CDR1 SGHRS, CDR2 YFSETQ. With V trimmed by 0 bases and J by 0 bases, 6 bases remained unmatched. CDR3 bases: TGCGCCAGCAGCTTGGGGACAGGCCCTAGCTCCTACAATGAGCAGTTCTTC. It specifies CASSLGTGPSSYNEQFF.

This clone was counted only a few times. The chain joins TRBV5-6 to TRBJ1-1; 8 nucleotides agree with TRBD1. Losses at the gene ends were 2 bases for V and 3 bases for J; bases not matched to a gene: 6. Per germline, CDR1 SGHDT and CDR2 YYEEEE. The CDR3 is 15 residues long. The CDR3 reads CASSFNRGMDTEAFF. CDR3 DNA sequence: TGTGCCAGCAGCTTTAACAGGGGGATGGACACTGAAGCTTTCTTT. The complete variable domain, with remaining parts taken from reference TRBV5-6 and TRBJ1-1, reads DAGVTQSPTHLIKTRGQQVTLRCSPKSGHDTVSWYQQALGQGPQFIFQYYEEEERQRGNFPDRFSGHQFPNYSSELNVNALLLGDSALYLCASSFNRGMDTEAFFGQGTRLTVV.

The chain has TRBV5-8 and TRBJ1-2; 8 bases are shared with TRBD1. Germline V lookup: CDR1 SGHTS, CDR2 YDEGEE. The CDR3 is 14 residues long. The V and J ends lost 2 bases and 8 bases, in that order; junction bases with no gene match: 8. This chain's CDR3 is CASSFRDRIGGYTF. In DNA, the CDR3 is TGTGCCAGCAGCTTCCGGGACAGGATTGGCGGCTACACCTTC.

The chain joins TRBV29-1 to TRBJ2-7; 7 bases are shared with TRBD1. The ends lost 6 bases at V and 4 bases at J; junction bases unmatched: 15. Germline V gene data show CDR1 as SQVTM and CDR2 as ANQGSEA. The CDR3 runs 15 residues. The CDR3 coding sequence is TGCAGCGTACTCCTTAGACAGGGCGGAACTTACGAGCAGTACTTC. It is translated as CSVLLRQGGTYEQYF.

The CDR3 sequence is CASSRVGYQETQYF. The CDR3 DNA reads as TGTGCCAGCAGCAGGGTCGGATACCAAGAGACCCAGTACTTC. The chain recombines TRBV6-6 with TRBJ2-5, with a possible D match to TRBD1 (5 bases). This CDR3 is 14 amino acids long. The V gene's germline CDR1 is MNHNY and CDR2 SVGAGI (reference sequence). With 6 bases removed from V and 0 bases from J, the gap between germline ends came to 11 bases.

The chain joins TRBV29-1 to TRBJ2-1; D may be TRBD1 (7 bases). Germline-derived CDR1 and CDR2 are SQVTM and ANQGSEA. The CDR3 runs 12 residues. With 2 bases removed from V and 15 bases from J, the gap between germline ends came to 17 bases. The CDR3 sequence is CSVEQGDLPAFF. The CDR3 nucleotides read TGCAGCGTTGAACAGGGGGACTTACCAGCGTTCTTC.

The chain joins TRBV9 to TRBJ1-4, with 8 nucleotides matching TRBD1. This CDR3 contains 16 residues. The J segment lost 4 bases and the V segment lost 4 bases, leaving 9 bases of the junction unmatched. CDR1 and CDR2 (germline): SGDLS, YYNGEE. The CDR3 coding sequence is TGTGCCAGCAGCCCGCGGACAGGGCCCAATAATGAAAAACTGTTTTTT. Translation: CASSPRTGPNNEKLFF.

The CDR3 DNA sequence: TGTGCCAGCAGCCAAGTCGTCACAACCGGGGAGCTGTTTTTT. As protein: CASSQVVTTGELFF. This chain connects TRBV14 to TRBJ2-2; D gene ambiguous. Looked up from germline, CDR1 is SGHDN and CDR2 is FVKESK. V was pared by 1 base and J by 5 bases, with 8 bases between. The CDR3 has 14 residues.

Here the CDR3 DNA reads TGCGCCAGCAGCCTGGGGGGCGGGACAGCCTCTGAAGCTTTCTTT. It specifies CASSLGGGTASEAFF. V is TRBV4-1 and J is TRBJ1-1; TRBD1 matches 7 bases. The CDR3 has 15 amino acids. Germline CDR1 MGHRA, CDR2 YSYEKL. Trimming took 4 bases from V and 6 from J; bases not matched to a gene: 11.

The gene calls are TRBV7-3 and TRBJ2-1; TRBD2 matches 13 bases. This CDR3 is 15 amino acids long. Losses at the gene ends were 3 bases for V and 6 bases for J; bases not matched to a gene: 2. Per the germline V gene, CDR1 is SGHTA and CDR2 is FQGTGA. CDR3 in amino acids: CASSLGLAGPNEQFF. The CDR3 nucleotides read TGTGCCAGCAGCTTGGGACTAGCGGGACCCAATGAGCAGTTCTTC.

The genes are TRBV27 and TRBJ2-7, with D possibly matching TRBD1 (5 bases). CDR3 length: 16 amino acids. Germline CDR1 MNHEY, CDR2 SMNVEV (reference sequence). Deletions cut 5 bases from V and 0 bases from J, with 17 bases between. The CDR3 DNA sequence: TGTGCCAGCAGTACCATCGGTAGGGGTCTCTCCTACGAGCAGTACTTC. The encoded protein is CASSTIGRGLSYEQYF.